A single sample is the source of the 9 T cell receptor beta chains below, sequenced in a study of response to subunit inactivated influenza vaccine (dated by TCRdb to 2017 to 2018). The library relied on RT-PCR. Sequenced using an Illumina HiSeq 2500. The public reads were reanalyzed by TCRdb: fastp trimming at Q25, MiXCR alignment, in-frame beta chains only. Here each entry gathers all rows of one CDR3 protein and keeps the most common genes and DNA. The sample table shows fewer than 700,000 distinct CDR3 sequences, and 13% are seen once. Of the sample, around 13% is held by the ten largest clones. The sample's time point, from its label and the paper: more than 35 days after influenza vaccine administration. The sequencing used PBMCs from blood, collected 40 to 50 days after vaccination. These TCRs come from a man in his fifties or sixties who received an inactivated influenza vaccine. Donor details come from another sample of the same person, matched by shared clones.

This clonotype came up a few times. The rearrangement joins TRBV12-3 or TRBV12-4 to TRBJ1-5, with 7 nucleotides matching TRBD1. The CDR3 covers 14 residues. V was pared by 4 bases and J by 6 bases, with 6 bases of the junction left unmatched. The CDR3: CASSSSDRSQPQHF. For the CDR3, the DNA is TGTGCCAGCAGTTCCTCGGACAGGAGTCAGCCCCAGCATTTT.

This clonotype was recorded many times. This chain connects TRBV4-3 to TRBJ2-7; D is unclear. Germline values: CDR1 LGHNA, CDR2 YSLEER. V lost 1 base to trimming and J lost 0 bases, with 10 bases between them. This CDR3 has 15 amino acids. The CDR3 nucleotides are TGCGCCAGCAGCCAAGGATCGGGCAGCTCCTACGAGCAGTACTTC. As protein: CASSQGSGSSYEQYF.

This clonotype was counted many times. The chain employs TRBV5-1 and TRBJ2-7; no definite D call. V dropped 0 bases and J dropped 5 bases, with 9 bases sitting between them. There are 13 residues in the CDR3. CDR1 and CDR2 from the germline V gene are SGHRS and YFSETQ. The CDR3, as DNA: TGCGCCAGCAGCTTGGCCGTTAGCCACGAGCAGTACTTC. Its translation is CASSLAVSHEQYF. Supplemented by reference TRBV5-1 and TRBJ2-7, the full variable domain reads KAGVTQTPRYLIKTRGQQVTLSCSPISGHRSVSWYQQTPGQGLQFLFEYFSETQRNKGNFPGRFSGRQFSNSRSEMNVSTLELGDSALYLCASSLAVSHEQYFGPGTRLTVT.

This clonotype was picked up a small number of times. V is TRBV20-1 and J is TRBJ2-5, with 10 bases identical to TRBD2. V shed 7 bases and J 4 bases; nucleotides not matched to a gene: 12. Per the germline V gene, CDR1 is DFQATT and CDR2 is SNEGSKA (reference sequence). The CDR3 length is 15 residues. The CDR3 loop reads CSVNEIAGGGETQYF. In DNA form, the CDR3 reads TGCAGTGTTAACGAAATAGCGGGAGGTGGAGAGACCCAGTACTTC.

This clonotype was recorded a few times. The J gene is TRBJ2-1, the V gene TRBV12-5; TRBD2 might be the D (6 bases). V lost 1 base and J lost 7, with 14 bases in between. This CDR3 comprises 15 residues. Germline V gene sequence: CDR1 LGHNT, CDR2 FRNRAP. The CDR3 is CASGLEGLTTNEQFF. The CDR3 DNA follows: TGTGCTAGTGGTTTGGAGGGACTCACCACGAATGAGCAGTTCTTC.

This clonotype came up a few times. The chain recombines TRBV5-1 with TRBJ2-2, with TRBD2 matching over 13 bases. Trimming cost V 3 bases and J 3 bases; bases outside gene matches: 17. Germline V CDR1 and CDR2: SGHRS, YFSETQ. The CDR3 has 21 residues. CDR3 amino acids: CASSSGLAGSQGAIYTGELFF. The CDR3, as DNA: TGCGCCAGCAGCTCGGGACTAGCGGGGTCCCAAGGGGCAATCTACACCGGGGAGCTGTTTTTT.

The chain recombines TRBV4-1 with TRBJ2-5; either TRBD1 or TRBD2 may supply D (5 bases each). Trimming cost V 1 base and J 4 bases, with 7 bases left between them. CDR1 is MGHRA and CDR2 is YSYEKL in the germline V gene. CDR3 size: 13 residues. The CDR3: CASSQAGTETQYF. The DNA of the CDR3 is TGCGCCAGCAGCCAAGCCGGGACAGAGACCCAGTACTTC.

This clonotype was seen only a few times. This chain links TRBV7-2 with TRBJ2-7; tentative D call: TRBD1 (6 bases). Trimming removed 5 bases from V and 6 bases from J, with 17 bases in between. The germline gives CDR1 SGHTA, CDR2 FQGNSA. The CDR3 is 14 amino acids. For the CDR3, the DNA is TGTGCCAGCAGCGTGACAGGAGCCGGGTCCGAGCAGTACTTC. Amino acid sequence: CASSVTGAGSEQYF.

This chain links TRBV2 with TRBJ2-7; TRBD1 aligns across 8 bases. The V and J ends lost 3 bases and 4 bases, in that order; junction bases with no gene match: 11. In germline, CDR1 is SNHLY, CDR2 FYNNEI. There are 16 residues in the CDR3. The CDR3 bases are TGTGCCAGCAGTGACCCGGCCCAGGGGGCCCTTTACGAGCAGTACTTC. It translates to CASSDPAQGALYEQYF.